The next 21 T cell receptor beta chains were all read from a single sample in a study of T-cell reconstitution after alpha-beta-depleted transplantation in children. Unique molecular identifiers tagged the TCRbeta library. TCRdb passed the PCR reads through MiXCR, listing each CDR3 protein once. This table has 300,000 to 400,000 distinct CDR3 sequences, around 25% appearing once. The material sequenced was PBMCs, mostly from graft donor cells, taken 180 days after TCRalphabeta/CD19-depleted stem cell transplant. Every receptor here comes from a male patient aged 10 to 17 who had a stem cell transplant for acute lymphoblastic leukemia, so the T cells may come from the graft donor.

The chain uses TRBV3-1 and TRBJ1-6; D unresolved. There are 12 residues in the CDR3. With 2 bases removed from V and 10 bases from J, the gap between germline ends came to 6 bases. Germline V gene lookup returns CDR1 LGHDT and CDR2 YNNKEL (reference sequence). The CDR3 spells CASSQNASPLHF. The CDR3 nucleotides read TGTGCCAGCAGCCAAAACGCATCACCCCTCCACTTT.

This clonotype was recorded a few times. This chain connects TRBV4-1 to TRBJ2-1; 8 bases line up with TRBD2. The V segment lost 4 bases and the J segment 4 bases; nucleotides outside the gene matches: 9. The length of the CDR3 is 16 residues. Per germline, CDR1 MGHRA and CDR2 YSYEKL. CDR3 sequence: CASSLQVAGIYNEQFF. The CDR3 coding sequence is TGCGCCAGCAGCCTCCAAGTAGCGGGGATATACAATGAGCAGTTCTTC.

The V call is TRBV9, the J call TRBJ2-3; D ambiguous. The germline gives CDR1 SGDLS, CDR2 YYNGEE. Deletions cut 0 bases from V and 0 bases from J, with 11 bases between. This CDR3 spans 16 amino acids. CDR3 protein: CASSVEEHLSTDTQYF. DNA for the CDR3: TGTGCCAGCAGCGTAGAAGAGCACCTGAGCACAGATACGCAGTATTTT.

This clonotype was seen a few times. The rearrangement uses TRBV7-9 and TRBJ1-3, with D possibly being TRBD1 (6 bases). Germline values: CDR1 SEHNR, CDR2 FQNEAQ (reference sequence). Deletions cut 10 bases from V and 4 bases from J, with 26 bases between. CDR3 size: 17 residues. The DNA for the CDR3 is TGTGCCATCAACAATTACGGTACAGGGTTGCAGGGAAACACCATATATTTT. This sequence encodes CAINNYGTGLQGNTIYF.

This chain uses TRBV18 with TRBJ1-1; D not resolved. V was cut by 3 bases and J by 2 bases, with 7 bases left in between. This CDR3 is 13 amino acids long. Looked up from germline, CDR1 is KGHSH and CDR2 is LQKENI. DNA of the CDR3: TGTGCCAGCTCACCCGTCTACAACACTGAAGCTTTCTTT. Residues: CASSPVYNTEAFF.

Notes on this clonotype: No conserved phenylalanine or tryptophan ends this CDR3, so it is likely a read error. The DNA is omitted, as the CDR3 cannot be located on it reliably, and the CDR3 follows TCRdb's listing. V usage is TRBV7-2 and J usage is TRBJ2-7; TRBD2 is the table's D call and was not checked against the DNA. The CDR3 extends over 11 residues, inclusive of both ends. The germline CDR1 and CDR2 sequences are SGHTA and FQGNSA. CDR3: CASSLGRTSID.

The CDR3 region is CASSPLSGDTQYF. The CDR3 DNA reads as TGTGCCAGCAGCCCACTATCCGGAGATACGCAGTATTTT. The chain uses TRBV3-1 and TRBJ2-3; D is unclear. There are 13 residues in the CDR3. Germline V lookup: CDR1 LGHDT, CDR2 YNNKEL (reference sequence). Deletions cut 4 bases from V and 5 bases from J, with 10 bases between.

The J gene is TRBJ1-2, the V gene TRBV27; a possible D gene is TRBD1 (5 bases). Trimming took 7 bases from V and 5 from J, leaving 20 bases between them. The V gene's germline CDR1 is MNHEY and CDR2 SMNVEV (reference sequence). The CDR3 has 15 amino acids. The CDR3 region is CASTVMAGPEYGYTF. The CDR3 DNA follows: TGTGCCAGCACGGTCATGGCAGGGCCAGAGTATGGCTACACCTTC.

There are a few counts of this clonotype. This chain uses TRBV12-3 or TRBV12-4 with TRBJ2-7; perhaps TRBD2 as D (7 bases). V lost 2 bases and J 1 base, leaving 12 bases between the germline ends. The CDR3 runs to 15 residues. The CDR3 reads CASSLRGRDSYEQYF. The CDR3 nucleotides read TGTGCCAGCAGTTTAAGGGGGAGGGATTCCTACGAGCAGTACTTC.

In its sample, this clonotype was seen a few times. This chain joins TRBV20-1 and TRBJ2-1; D is undetermined. This CDR3 has 15 amino acids. The germline V gene has CDR1 DFQATT and CDR2 SNEGSKA (reference sequence). V was cut by 1 base and J by 0 bases, with 10 bases left in between. The CDR3 loop is CSARGLVHSYNEQFF. The CDR3 region has the DNA TGCAGTGCTAGAGGGCTAGTCCACTCCTACAATGAGCAGTTCTTC.

The V and J genes are TRBV7-9 and TRBJ1-2, with D hard to call. Germline values: CDR1 SEHNR, CDR2 FQNEAQ (reference sequence). The CDR3 sequence is 10 residues long. V lost 3 bases and J lost 14, with 10 bases in between. This CDR3 reads CASSLGMLTF. As DNA, the CDR3 is TGTGCCAGCAGCTTGGGAATGCTTACCTTC.

This clonotype has just a few counts. The chain carries TRBV12-3 or TRBV12-4 and TRBJ1-3, with TRBD1 as a possible D gene (5 bases). Trimming cost V 2 bases and J 0 bases, with 11 bases left between them. The CDR3 has 16 amino acids. The CDR3 is CASSLTQGGSGNTIYF. Here the CDR3 DNA reads TGTGCCAGCAGTTTAACCCAGGGAGGCTCTGGAAACACCATATATTTT.

The rearrangement links TRBV29-1 to TRBJ2-5; maybe TRBD1 (5 bases). Germline V CDR1 and CDR2: SQVTM, ANQGSEA. CDR3 length: 11 residues. V dropped 3 bases and J dropped 5 bases, with 7 bases sitting between them. CDR3 DNA: TGCAGCGTTGACAGGGTGGAGACCCAGTACTTC. Its protein product is CSVDRVETQYF.

This rearrangement joins TRBV5-5 to TRBJ2-5, with 11 bases matching TRBD2. The CDR3 extends over 15 amino acids. CDR1 and CDR2 (germline): SGHKS, YYEKEE (reference sequence). V shed 2 bases, J shed 4 bases, and the junction held 4 bases outside the gene matches. CDR3 loop: CASSFRLAGLETQYF. CDR3 DNA: TGTGCCAGCAGCTTCCGACTAGCGGGATTAGAGACCCAGTACTTC. Variable domain in full (rest from reference TRBV5-5 and TRBJ2-5): DAGVTQSPTHLIKTRGQQVTLRCSPISGHKSVSWYQQVLGQGPQFIFQYYEKEERGRGNFPDRFSARQFPNYSSELNVNALLLGDSALYLCASSFRLAGLETQYFGPGTRLLVL.

The chain recombines TRBV5-4 with TRBJ1-2; 7 nucleotides line up with TRBD1. This CDR3 comprises 15 residues. CDR1 and CDR2 (germline): SGHNT, YYREEE (reference sequence). The trim removed 4 bases at V and 8 bases at J, leaving 14 bases unmatched. The CDR3 is CASSLRGGGAEGYTF. The CDR3 region has the DNA TGTGCCAGCAGCCTTAGGGGAGGGGGCGCGGAGGGCTACACCTTC.

V and J are TRBV6-5 and TRBJ2-1; the match to TRBD2 covers 16 bases. The V and J ends lost 6 bases and 9 bases, in that order; junction bases with no gene match: 5. The CDR3 spans 15 residues. CDR1 MNHEY and CDR2 SVGAGI come from the germline V gene. CDR3 sequence (DNA): TGTGCCAGCAGGCCCGGGACTAGCGGGAGGGGTGAGCAGTTCTTC. Its translation: CASRPGTSGRGEQFF.

Of note for this clonotype: At one of its ends the junction is not consistent with the germline gene, which may arise from a read error. The chain combines TRBV7-2 with TRBJ1-2, with D possibly matching TRBD1 (5 bases). Germline values: CDR1 SGHTA, CDR2 FQGNSA. This CDR3 has 13 residues. The CDR3 nucleotides are TGTGCCAGCAGCTATGGACTGGGGGATGGCTACCCCTTC. Its protein is CASSYGLGDGYPF.

In its sample, this clonotype was seen many times. V and J are TRBV20-1 and TRBJ2-7; TRBD1 agrees at 9 bases. The germline V gene has CDR1 DFQATT and CDR2 SNEGSKA (reference sequence). This CDR3 has 13 residues. V was pared by 2 bases and J by 6 bases, with 5 bases of the junction left unmatched. Written as DNA, the CDR3 is TGCAGTGCTAGAAGGGACAGGGTCAGCGAGCAGTACTTC. Translating gives CSARRDRVSEQYF.

Many counts were recorded for this clonotype. The V and J genes are TRBV10-3 and TRBJ2-3; D is undetermined. CDR1 ENHRY and CDR2 SYGVKD come from the germline V gene. The ends were cut back, 5 bases at V and 2 bases at J, with 11 bases in the middle. This CDR3 comprises 14 residues. The CDR3 DNA reads TGTGCCATCAGTCTCCCGGGCTCCACAGATACGCAGTATTTT. Translation gives CAISLPGSTDTQYF.

CDR3 sequence: CASFSGGEQYF. In nucleotides, the CDR3 is TGTGCCAGTTTTTCGGGTGGCGAGCAGTACTTC. J is TRBJ2-7 and V is TRBV12-3 or TRBV12-4, with unresolved D. V was shortened by 9 bases and J by 6 bases, with 12 bases between the two germline ends. This CDR3 contains 11 residues.

The gene calls are TRBV6-2 or TRBV6-3 and TRBJ2-5; tentative D call: TRBD2 (6 bases). In germline, CDR1 is MNHEY, CDR2 SVGEGT. The CDR3 sequence is 17 residues long. V was clipped by 6 bases and J by 0 bases, with 20 bases between them. The CDR3 DNA reads as TGTGCCAGCAGACGCCGACTAGGCGGGACGTACCAAGAGACCCAGTACTTC. Translating it yields CASRRRLGGTYQETQYF.